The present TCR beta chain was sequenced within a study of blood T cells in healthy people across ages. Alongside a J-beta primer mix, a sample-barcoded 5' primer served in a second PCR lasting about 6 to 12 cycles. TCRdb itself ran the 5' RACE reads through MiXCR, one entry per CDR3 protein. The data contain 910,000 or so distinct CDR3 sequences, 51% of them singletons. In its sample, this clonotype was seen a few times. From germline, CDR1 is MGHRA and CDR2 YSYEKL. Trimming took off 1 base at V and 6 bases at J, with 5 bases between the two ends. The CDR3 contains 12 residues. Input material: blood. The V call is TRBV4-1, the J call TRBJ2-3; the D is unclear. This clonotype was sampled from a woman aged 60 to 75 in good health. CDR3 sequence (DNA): TGCGCCAGCAGCCAAGCTTCTGATACGCAGTATTTT. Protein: CASSQASDTQYF.